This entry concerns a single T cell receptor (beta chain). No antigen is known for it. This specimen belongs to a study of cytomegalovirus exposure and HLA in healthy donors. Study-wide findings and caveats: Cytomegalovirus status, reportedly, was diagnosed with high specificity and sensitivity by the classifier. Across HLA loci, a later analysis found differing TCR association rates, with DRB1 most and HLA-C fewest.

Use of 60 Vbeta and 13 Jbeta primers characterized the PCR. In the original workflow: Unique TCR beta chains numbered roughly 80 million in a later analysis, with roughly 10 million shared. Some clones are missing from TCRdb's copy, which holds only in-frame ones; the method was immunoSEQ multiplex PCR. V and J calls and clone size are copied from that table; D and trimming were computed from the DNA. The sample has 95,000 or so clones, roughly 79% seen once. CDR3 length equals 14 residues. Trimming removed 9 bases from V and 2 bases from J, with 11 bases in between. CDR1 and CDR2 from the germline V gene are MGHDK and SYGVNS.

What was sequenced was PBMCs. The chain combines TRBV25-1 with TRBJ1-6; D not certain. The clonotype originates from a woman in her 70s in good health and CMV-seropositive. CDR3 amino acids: CARPPGTYNSPLHF. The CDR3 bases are TGTGCCAGACCCCCCGGGACCTATAATTCACCCCTCCACTTT. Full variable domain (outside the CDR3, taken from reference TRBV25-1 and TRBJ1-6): EADIYQTPRYLVIGTGKKITLECSQTMGHDKMYWYQQDPGMELHLIHYSYGVNSTEKGDLSSESTVSRIRTEHFPLTLESARPSHTSQYLCARPPGTYNSPLHFGNGTRLTVT.